These 10 T cell receptor beta chains originate from one sample sequenced in a study of T cells in Graves' hyperthyroidism and ophthalmopathy. Amplification targeted TCR beta CDR3 regions from RNA transcripts. The HTBI primer set drove a first-round RT-PCR of the TCR CDR3. TCRdb reprocessed the multiplex PCR reads via MiXCR and lists one record per CDR3 protein. The table has 210,000 or so distinct CDR3 sequences, about 15% seen once. The sequenced sample was blood. The source of these receptors is a man between 50 and 59 years old with Graves' hyperthyroidism.

V and J are TRBV4-1 and TRBJ1-1; tentative D call: TRBD1 (6 bases). The CDR3 spans 17 residues. Germline CDR1 and CDR2: MGHRA and YSYEKL. The V end lost 3 bases, the J end lost 1 base, and 18 bases lay between the germline ends. The chain's CDR3 is CASSQGSQGPRNTEAFF. CDR3 nucleotide sequence: TGCGCCAGCAGCCAGGGCTCACAGGGCCCCCGGAACACTGAAGCTTTCTTT.

Many counts were recorded for this clonotype. The J gene is TRBJ2-1, the V gene TRBV24-1; 10 bases line up with TRBD2. Trimming cost V 4 bases and J 10 bases; bases outside gene matches: 6. CDR1 is KGHDR, CDR2 SFDVKD, per germline. CDR3 length: 14 amino acids. Written as DNA, the CDR3 is TGTGCCACCAGTGAAGGGACTAGCGAACGAGAGCAGTTCTTC. It codes for CATSEGTSEREQFF.

This clonotype has a handful of counts. This chain uses TRBV6-2 or TRBV6-3 with TRBJ2-1, with TRBD2 identical over 13 bases. Per the germline V gene, CDR1 is MNHEY and CDR2 is SVGEGT. The CDR3 totals 17 residues. Unmatched junction bases numbered 8, after V lost 6 bases and J lost 3 bases. The CDR3 reads CASSLGLAGSYYNEQFF. Written as DNA, the CDR3 is TGTGCCAGCAGCTTGGGACTAGCGGGAAGCTACTACAATGAGCAGTTCTTC.

This clonotype was observed at least ten times. The CDR3 reads CASSFDQGADTQYF. The CDR3 nucleotides are TGCGCCAGCAGCTTCGACCAGGGCGCAGATACGCAGTATTTT. V usage is TRBV5-1 and J usage is TRBJ2-3; a weak D match, TRBD1 (5 bases). CDR3 length: 14 residues. V was cut by 2 bases and J by 4 bases, with 11 bases left in between. Per the germline V gene, CDR1 is SGHRS and CDR2 is YFSETQ.

This clonotype appeared a few times. The V call is TRBV20-1, the J call TRBJ2-1; 7 bases map to TRBD2. The V and J ends lost 2 bases and 8 bases, in that order; junction bases with no gene match: 9. The length of the CDR3 is 14 residues. Germline CDR1 is DFQATT and CDR2 is SNEGSKA (reference sequence). The chain's CDR3 is CSARKGGSFYEQFF. Here the CDR3 DNA reads TGCAGTGCTAGAAAGGGCGGGAGTTTCTATGAGCAGTTCTTC.

The chain uses TRBV18 and TRBJ2-7; D unresolved. The CDR3 has 15 residues. Trimming pared 5 bases from V and 5 bases from J, leaving 19 bases between. Germline-derived CDR1 and CDR2 are KGHSH and LQKENI. Here the CDR3 DNA reads TGTGCCAGCTCATCCATTCGGAACCTCATGAACGAGCAGTACTTC. Translation gives CASSSIRNLMNEQYF. Supplemented by reference TRBV18 and TRBJ2-7, the full variable domain reads NAGVMQNPRHLVRRRGQEARLRCSPMKGHSHVYWYRQLPEEGLKFMVYLQKENIIDESGMPKERFSAEFPKEGPSILRIQQVVRGDSAAYFCASSSIRNLMNEQYFGPGTRLTVT.

As concerns this clonotype: A read error likely explains this, since a far larger clone differs by one base. V is TRBV28 and J is TRBJ1-1; D unclear. Germline values: CDR1 MDHEN, CDR2 SYDVKM. The ends were cut back, 6 bases at V and 3 bases at J, with 11 bases in the middle. The CDR3 spans 13 residues. CDR3 nucleotide sequence: TGTGCCAGCAGCCCCTTGAGGGACACTGAAGCTTTCTTT. Translating it yields CASSPLRDTEAFF.

This clonotype has a count of ten or more. V is TRBV2 and J is TRBJ2-5; 7 nucleotides line up with TRBD1. CDR1 and CDR2 from the germline V gene are SNHLY and FYNNEI. The V and J ends lost 8 bases and 4 bases, in that order; junction bases with no gene match: 7. This CDR3 has 13 residues. CDR3 protein: CASENRGRETQYF. The CDR3 coding sequence is TGTGCCAGCGAGAACAGGGGAAGAGAGACCCAGTACTTC.

For this clonotype: One base away lies a much larger clone, so this may be a sequencing read error. The chain recombines TRBV28 with TRBJ2-2; 7 bases fit TRBD1. CDR1 and CDR2 from the germline V gene are MDHEN and SYDVKM. CDR3 size: 14 residues. After removal of 6 bases from V and 3 bases from J, the junction contained 4 bases not matched to a gene. Here the CDR3 DNA reads TGTGCCAGCAGACAGGGGTCCTACACCGGGGAGCTGTTTTTT. Translation gives CASRQGSYTGELFF.

This clonotype was detected only a few times. The CDR3 sequence: CASSSPGQGSNEQFF. The CDR3 DNA reads TGTGCCAGTAGTTCGCCGGGACAGGGCTCCAATGAGCAGTTCTTC. This rearrangement joins TRBV19 to TRBJ2-1; 9 nucleotides agree with TRBD1. The CDR3 contains 15 residues. J lost 6 bases, V lost 5 bases, and 8 bases had no gene match. Per the germline V gene, CDR1 is LNHDA and CDR2 is SQIVND (reference sequence).